These 2 T cell receptor beta chains originate from one sample sequenced in a study of CD8 T cells in ankylosing spondylitis. Each CDR3 protein gets one entry after TCRdb re-called the 5' RACE reads with MiXCR. In the table there are under 300,000 distinct CDR3 sequences, around a tenth of which are singletons. What was sequenced was blood, either unsorted or a sorted T cell fraction (not recorded which). These receptors originate from a male donor with ankylosing spondylitis or in good health (not recorded which).

This clonotype was observed at least ten times. The rearrangement joins TRBV5-1 to TRBJ2-1; D might be TRBD2 (7 bases). V shed 2 bases and J shed 0 bases, with 12 bases lying between them. Per the germline V gene, CDR1 is SGHRS and CDR2 is YFSETQ. This CDR3 spans 16 amino acids. The DNA for the CDR3 is TGCGCCAGCAGCTTTTTGGGGGGGCTCTCCTACAATGAGCAGTTCTTC. This gives the protein CASSFLGGLSYNEQFF.

This clonotype was counted ten times or more. The rearrangement joins TRBV6-1 to TRBJ1-5, with a possible D match to TRBD1 (5 bases). Per germline, CDR1 MNHNS and CDR2 SASEGT. CDR3 length equals 14 residues. V was shortened by 8 bases and J by 1 base, with 12 bases between the two germline ends. The CDR3 is CASVIWGSNQPQHF. CDR3 DNA: TGTGCCAGCGTCATCTGGGGGAGCAATCAGCCCCAGCATTTT.